The present T cell receptor (beta chain) was sequenced within a study of T-cell reconstitution after alpha-beta-depleted transplantation in children. There are a few counts of this clonotype. Its antigen is not known. A TCRbeta library incorporating unique molecular identifiers was prepared. TCRdb recomputed calls from the PCR reads with MiXCR, one row per CDR3 protein. The sample yields approximately 400,000 distinct CDR3 sequences, 16% seen once. The CDR3 totals 12 residues. The V segment lost 4 bases and the J segment 10 bases; nucleotides outside the gene matches: 6. Points from the study as a whole: Surviving recipient T cells and thymic progenitors produced the high day-60 TCRbeta diversity seen in some patients. Reportedly, roughly two months post-transplant, alpha-beta T cells arose from several hundred expanded graft clones. T-cell counts and diversity at one year post-transplant came mainly from newly produced T cells.

This clonotype originated in a boy under three years old who had a stem cell transplant for Wiskott-Aldrich syndrome, so the T cells may come from the graft donor. The J gene is TRBJ1-2, the V gene TRBV12-3 or TRBV12-4; TRBD1 agrees at 7 bases. The sample consisted of PBMCs, mostly from graft donor cells, taken 360 days after TCRalphabeta/CD19-depleted stem cell transplant. CDR3 sequence (DNA): TGTGCCAGCAGTTCAGACAGGGCGATCTACACCTTC. Amino acid sequence: CASSSDRAIYTF.